This T cell receptor (beta chain) was sequenced during a study of Graves' ophthalmopathy and Graves' hyperthyroidism. Study-wide results and caveats: A roughly 83% specificity and about 90% sensitivity were achieved by a 13-signature model that separated ophthalmopathy from stable hyperthyroidism. The model reached about 66% sensitivity and about 72% specificity for predicting ophthalmopathy progression. Blood also harbored most expanded thyroid clonotypes above 0.001 frequency.

Scientists amplified the TCR beta CDR3 regions from RNA transcripts. Following a first-round RT-PCR that used HTBI primers, a second-round multiplex PCR was carried out. MiXCR, run by TCRdb on the multiplex PCR reads, gives a single entry per CDR3 protein. The table has 350,000 to 450,000 distinct CDR3 sequences, 21% seen once; the top ten hold around 3%. For this clonotype: Its antigen is undetermined.

V shed 3 bases, J shed 2 bases, and the junction held 6 bases outside the gene matches. The CDR3 has 15 amino acids. The V gene's germline CDR1 is MGHDK and CDR2 SYGVNS. This rearrangement joins TRBV25-1 to TRBJ2-5; TRBD2 aligns across 7 bases. The specimen sequenced was peripheral blood. This receptor was taken from a woman between 18 and 29 years old with stable Graves' hyperthyroidism. The CDR3 DNA sequence: TGTGCCAGCAGTGAGGGGGGGGGGATTCAAGAGACCCAGTACTTC. This sequence encodes CASSEGGGIQETQYF.